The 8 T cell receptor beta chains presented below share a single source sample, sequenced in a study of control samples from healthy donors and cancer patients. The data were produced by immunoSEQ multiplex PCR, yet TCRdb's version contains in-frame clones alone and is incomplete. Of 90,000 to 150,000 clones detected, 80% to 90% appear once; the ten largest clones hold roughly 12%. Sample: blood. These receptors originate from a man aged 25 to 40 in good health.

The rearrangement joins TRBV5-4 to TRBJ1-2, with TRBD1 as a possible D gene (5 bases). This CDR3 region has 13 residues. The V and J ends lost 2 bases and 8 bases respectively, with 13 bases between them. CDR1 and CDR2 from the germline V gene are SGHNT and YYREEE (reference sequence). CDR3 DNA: TGTGCCAGCAGCTTTCCCGGGGCGGGGGGCTACACCTTC. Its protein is CASSFPGAGGYTF.

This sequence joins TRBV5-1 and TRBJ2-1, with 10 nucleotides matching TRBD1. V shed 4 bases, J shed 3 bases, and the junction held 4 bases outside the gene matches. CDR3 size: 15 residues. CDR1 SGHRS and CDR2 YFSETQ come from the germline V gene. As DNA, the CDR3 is TGCGCCAGCAGCCCGGGACAGGGGTTCTACAATGAGCAGTTCTTC. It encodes CASSPGQGFYNEQFF.

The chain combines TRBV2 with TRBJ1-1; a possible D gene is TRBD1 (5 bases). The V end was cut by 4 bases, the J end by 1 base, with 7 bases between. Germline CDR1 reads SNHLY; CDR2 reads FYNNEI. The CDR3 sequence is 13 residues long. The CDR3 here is CASSGQSNTEAFF. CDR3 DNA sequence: TGTGCCAGCAGTGGACAGTCGAACACTGAAGCTTTCTTT.

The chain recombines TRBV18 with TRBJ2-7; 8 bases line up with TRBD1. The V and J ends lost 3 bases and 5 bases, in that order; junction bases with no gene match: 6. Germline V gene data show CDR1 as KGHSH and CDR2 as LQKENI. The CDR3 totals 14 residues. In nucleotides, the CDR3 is TGTGCCAGCTCACCCCGGACAGGGTTCGACGAGCAGTACTTC. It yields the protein CASSPRTGFDEQYF.

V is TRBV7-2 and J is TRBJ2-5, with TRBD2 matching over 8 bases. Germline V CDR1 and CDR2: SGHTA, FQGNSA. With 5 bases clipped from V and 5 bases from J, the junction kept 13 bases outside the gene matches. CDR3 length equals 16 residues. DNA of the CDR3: TGTGCCAGCAGCCCGCCCAGGGCGGGGGGCCTGGAGACCCAGTACTTC. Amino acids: CASSPPRAGGLETQYF. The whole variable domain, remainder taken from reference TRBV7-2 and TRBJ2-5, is GAGVSQSPSNKVTEKGKDVELRCDPISGHTALYWYRQSLGQGLEFLIYFQGNSAPDKSGLPSDRFSAERTGGSVSTLTIQRTQQEDSAVYLCASSPPRAGGLETQYFGPGTRLLVL.

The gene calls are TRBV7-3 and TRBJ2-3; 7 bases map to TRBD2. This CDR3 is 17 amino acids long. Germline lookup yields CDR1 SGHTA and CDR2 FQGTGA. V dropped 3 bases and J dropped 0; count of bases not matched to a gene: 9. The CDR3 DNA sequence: TGTGCCAGCAGCTTGGGACCGGGGGGTCCGAGCACAGATACGCAGTATTTT. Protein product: CASSLGPGGPSTDTQYF.

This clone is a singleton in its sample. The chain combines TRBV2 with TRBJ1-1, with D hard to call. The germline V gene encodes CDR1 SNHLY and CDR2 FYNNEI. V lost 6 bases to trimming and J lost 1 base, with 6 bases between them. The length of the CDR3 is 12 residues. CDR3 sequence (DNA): TGTGCCAGCAGAGTCGCGAACACTGAAGCTTTCTTT. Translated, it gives CASRVANTEAFF.

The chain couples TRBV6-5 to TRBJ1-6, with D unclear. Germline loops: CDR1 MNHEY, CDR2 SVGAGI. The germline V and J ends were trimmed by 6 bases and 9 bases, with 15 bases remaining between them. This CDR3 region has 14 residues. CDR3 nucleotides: TGTGCCAGCAGGCCCCAGACTCCAATTTCACCCCTCCACTTT. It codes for CASRPQTPISPLHF.